Each of the 14 T cell receptor beta chains below was sequenced from the same sample in a study of blood T cell repertoires in COVID-19. Generated by immunoSEQ multiplex PCR, the TCRdb table keeps only in-frame clones and is missing some. The sample includes about 110,000 clones, around 64% of them seen just once. Specimen: peripheral blood. These receptors were taken from a woman between 40 and 50 years old with acute or convalescent COVID-19.

V is TRBV4-1 and J is TRBJ1-4; 8 bases align to TRBD1. Trimming cost V 2 bases and J 7 bases; bases outside gene matches: 6. The CDR3 runs to 15 residues. The germline V gene encodes CDR1 MGHRA and CDR2 YSYEKL. This CDR3 is CASSQQNTGGEKLFF. The CDR3 nucleotides are TGCGCCAGCAGCCAACAGAACACAGGGGGTGAAAAACTGTTTTTT.

The chain carries TRBV5-1 and TRBJ1-6; D unclear. The CDR3 contains 15 residues. Germline loops: CDR1 SGHRS, CDR2 YFSETQ. V lost 0 bases and J lost 10, with 14 bases in between. CDR3 bases: TGCGCCAGCAGCTTGGCCGTCACTTTCGGGTCACCCCTCCACTTT. Translating it yields CASSLAVTFGSPLHF.

This chain connects TRBV5-1 to TRBJ2-1, with 10 bases matching TRBD1. Germline V gene sequence: CDR1 SGHRS, CDR2 YFSETQ. The CDR3 covers 16 residues. After removal of 2 bases from V and 7 bases from J, the junction contained 9 bases not matched to a gene. The chain's CDR3 is CASSLRGTGASNEQFF. CDR3 coding DNA: TGCGCCAGCAGCTTAAGGGGGACAGGGGCATCTAATGAGCAGTTCTTC. Using reference TRBV5-1 and TRBJ2-1 for the parts outside the CDR3, the full variable domain is KAGVTQTPRYLIKTRGQQVTLSCSPISGHRSVSWYQQTPGQGLQFLFEYFSETQRNKGNFPGRFSGRQFSNSRSEMNVSTLELGDSALYLCASSLRGTGASNEQFFGPGTRLTVL.

The chain recombines TRBV10-3 with TRBJ2-3; maybe TRBD1 (7 bases). Germline values: CDR1 ENHRY, CDR2 SYGVKD. This CDR3 is built from 18 residues. V lost 2 bases to trimming and J lost 2 bases, with 20 bases between them. The CDR3 region is CAISEGRDSFRDTDTQYF. CDR3 DNA sequence: TGTGCCATCAGTGAGGGGCGGGACAGCTTTCGGGACACAGATACGCAGTATTTT.

The chain uses TRBV27 and TRBJ1-1; D remains ambiguous. The CDR3 loop spans 13 amino acids. V was shortened by 6 bases and J by 6 bases, with 14 bases between the two germline ends. CDR1 and CDR2 (germline): MNHEY, SMNVEV (reference sequence). CDR3 nucleotide sequence: TGTGCCAGCAGCCCCGGGGTAATTTCTGAAGCTTTCTTT. Its translation: CASSPGVISEAFF.

The genes are TRBV10-3 and TRBJ2-5; TRBD2 matches at 8 bases. J was trimmed by 2 bases and V by 6 bases; bases with no gene match: 2. The V gene's germline CDR1 is ENHRY and CDR2 SYGVKD. The CDR3 runs to 13 residues. The chain's CDR3 is CAISGGAQETQYF. The CDR3 region has the DNA TGTGCCATCAGCGGGGGGGCTCAAGAGACCCAGTACTTC.

V usage is TRBV30 and J usage is TRBJ1-6, with D uncertain. Trimming removed 0 bases at V and 7 bases at J, with 13 bases between. The CDR3 consists of 15 residues. Germline CDR1 and CDR2: GTSNPN and SVGIG (reference sequence). The CDR3 sequence: CAWSVLSVLNSPLHF. The DNA for the CDR3 is TGTGCCTGGAGTGTACTCTCCGTACTCAATTCACCCCTCCACTTT.

The chain combines TRBV6-6 with TRBJ2-5; 9 nucleotides agree with TRBD1. CDR3 size: 15 residues. After removal of 4 bases from V and 5 bases from J, the junction contained 8 bases not matched to a gene. Germline V CDR1 and CDR2: MNHNY, SVGAGI (reference sequence). This CDR3 is CASSSLDRGGETQYF. CDR3 sequence (DNA): TGTGCCAGCAGTTCCCTGGACAGGGGAGGCGAGACCCAGTACTTC.

This chain links TRBV9 with TRBJ2-2; D may be TRBD1 (5 bases). The CDR3 totals 16 residues. Germline V gene lookup returns CDR1 SGDLS and CDR2 YYNGEE. V dropped 3 bases and J dropped 0 bases, with 12 bases sitting between them. Written as DNA, the CDR3 is TGTGCCAGCAGCGCCTCCGACAGCACGAACACCGGGGAGCTGTTTTTT. Encoded protein: CASSASDSTNTGELFF.

This clone has more than one count but fewer than ten. The chain carries TRBV2 and TRBJ2-1; D is unclear. The CDR3 loop spans 14 amino acids. Germline values: CDR1 SNHLY, CDR2 FYNNEI. Trimming removed 2 bases at V and 2 bases at J, with 7 bases between. In DNA, the CDR3 is TGTGCCAGCAGTGAACGTACAGCCTACAATGAGCAGTTCTTC. It codes for CASSERTAYNEQFF. The full variable domain, completed using reference TRBV2 and TRBJ2-1, is EPEVTQTPSHQVTQMGQEVILRCVPISNHLYFYWYRQILGQKVEFLVSFYNNEISEKSEIFDDQFSVERPDGSNFTLKIRSTKLEDSAMYFCASSERTAYNEQFFGPGTRLTVL.

CDR3 in DNA: TGCGCCAGCAGCTTGGCGGCGGCAACTAATGAAAAACTGTTTTTT. Translated: CASSLAAATNEKLFF. V gene TRBV5-1 combines with J gene TRBJ1-4, with no clear D. This CDR3 contains 15 residues. CDR1 and CDR2 from the germline V gene are SGHRS and YFSETQ. Trimming removed 0 bases from V and 0 bases from J, with 6 bases in between.

The chain combines TRBV28 with TRBJ1-1; D call uncertain. CDR1 is MDHEN, CDR2 SYDVKM, per germline. The CDR3 has 14 amino acids. V lost 3 bases and J lost 5, with 13 bases in between. The CDR3 DNA reads TGTGCCAGCAGTTTGGGAGGGAAGAGTACTGAAGCTTTCTTT. Encoded protein: CASSLGGKSTEAFF.

This chain uses TRBV27 with TRBJ1-2; maybe TRBD1 (5 bases). V was shortened by 3 bases and J by 4 bases, with 12 bases between the two germline ends. Germline V gene data show CDR1 as MNHEY and CDR2 as SMNVEV (reference sequence). This CDR3 region has 14 residues. The CDR3 spells CASSFSQDTYGYTF. The CDR3, as DNA: TGTGCCAGCAGTTTTTCCCAGGACACCTATGGCTACACCTTC.

This clone has just one count. The CDR3 DNA is TGTGCCTGGAGTATACAGGGGCTTGAGACCCAGTACTTC. Translated: CAWSIQGLETQYF. The chain is built from TRBV30 and TRBJ2-5, with 7 bases fitting TRBD1. The CDR3 has 13 amino acids. Trimming cost V 2 bases and J 5 bases; bases outside gene matches: 5. The germline gives CDR1 GTSNPN, CDR2 SVGIG (reference sequence).